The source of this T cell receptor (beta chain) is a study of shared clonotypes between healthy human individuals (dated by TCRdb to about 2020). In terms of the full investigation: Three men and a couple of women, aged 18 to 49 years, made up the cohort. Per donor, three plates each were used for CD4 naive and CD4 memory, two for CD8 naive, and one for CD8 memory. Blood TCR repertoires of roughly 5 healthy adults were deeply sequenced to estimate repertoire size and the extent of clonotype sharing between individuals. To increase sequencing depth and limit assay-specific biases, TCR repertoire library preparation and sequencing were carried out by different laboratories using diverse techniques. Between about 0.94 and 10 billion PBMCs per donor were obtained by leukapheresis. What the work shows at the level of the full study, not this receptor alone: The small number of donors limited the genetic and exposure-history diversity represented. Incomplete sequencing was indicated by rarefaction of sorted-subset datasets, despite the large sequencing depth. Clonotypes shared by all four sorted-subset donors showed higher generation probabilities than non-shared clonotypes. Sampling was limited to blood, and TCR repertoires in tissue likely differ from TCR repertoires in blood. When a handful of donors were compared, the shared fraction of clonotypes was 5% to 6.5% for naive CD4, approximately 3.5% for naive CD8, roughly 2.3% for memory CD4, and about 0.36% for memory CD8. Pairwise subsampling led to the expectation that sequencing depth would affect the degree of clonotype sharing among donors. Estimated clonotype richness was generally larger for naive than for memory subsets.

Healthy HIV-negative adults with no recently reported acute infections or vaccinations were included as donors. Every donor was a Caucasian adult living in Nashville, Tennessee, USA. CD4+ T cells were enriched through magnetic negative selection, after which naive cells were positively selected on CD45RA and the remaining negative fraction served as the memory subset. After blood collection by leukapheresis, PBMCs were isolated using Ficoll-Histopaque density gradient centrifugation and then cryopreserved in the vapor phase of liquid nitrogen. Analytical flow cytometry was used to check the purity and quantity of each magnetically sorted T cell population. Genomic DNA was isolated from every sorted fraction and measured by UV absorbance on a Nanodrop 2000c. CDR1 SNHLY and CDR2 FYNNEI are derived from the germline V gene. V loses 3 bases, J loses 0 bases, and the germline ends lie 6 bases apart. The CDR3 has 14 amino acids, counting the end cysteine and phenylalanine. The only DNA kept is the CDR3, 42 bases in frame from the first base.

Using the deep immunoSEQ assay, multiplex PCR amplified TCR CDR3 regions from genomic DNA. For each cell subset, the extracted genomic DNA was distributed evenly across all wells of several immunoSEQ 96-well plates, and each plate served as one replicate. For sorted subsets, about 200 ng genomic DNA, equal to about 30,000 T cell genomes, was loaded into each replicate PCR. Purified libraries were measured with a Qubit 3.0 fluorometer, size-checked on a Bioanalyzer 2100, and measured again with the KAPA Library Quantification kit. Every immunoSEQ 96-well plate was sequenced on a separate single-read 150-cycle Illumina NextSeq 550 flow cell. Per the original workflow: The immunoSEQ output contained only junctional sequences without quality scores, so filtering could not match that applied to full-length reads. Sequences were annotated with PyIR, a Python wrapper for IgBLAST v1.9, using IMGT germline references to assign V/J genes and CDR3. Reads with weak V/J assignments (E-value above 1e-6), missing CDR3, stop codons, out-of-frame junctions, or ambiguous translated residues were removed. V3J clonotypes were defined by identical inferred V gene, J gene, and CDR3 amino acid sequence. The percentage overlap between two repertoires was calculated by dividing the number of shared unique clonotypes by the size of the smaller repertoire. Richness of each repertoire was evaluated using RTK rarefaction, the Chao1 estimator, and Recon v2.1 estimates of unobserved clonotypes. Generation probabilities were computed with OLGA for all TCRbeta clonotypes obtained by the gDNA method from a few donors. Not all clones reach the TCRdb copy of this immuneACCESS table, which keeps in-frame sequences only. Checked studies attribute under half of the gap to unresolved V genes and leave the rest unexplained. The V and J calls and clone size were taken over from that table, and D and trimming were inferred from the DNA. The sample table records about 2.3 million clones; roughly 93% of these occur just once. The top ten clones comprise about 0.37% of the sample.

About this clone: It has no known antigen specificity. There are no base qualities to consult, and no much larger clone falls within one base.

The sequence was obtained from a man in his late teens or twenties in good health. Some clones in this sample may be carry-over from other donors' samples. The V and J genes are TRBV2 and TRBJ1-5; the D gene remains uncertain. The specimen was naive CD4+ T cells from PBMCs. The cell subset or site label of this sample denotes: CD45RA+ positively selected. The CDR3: CASSDTYSNQPQHF. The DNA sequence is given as TGTGCCAGCAGTGACACATATAGCAATCAGCCCCAGCATTTT. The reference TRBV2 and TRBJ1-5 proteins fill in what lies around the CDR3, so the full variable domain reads EPEVTQTPSHQVTQMGQEVILRCVPISNHLYFYWYRQILGQKVEFLVSFYNNEISEKSEIFDDQFSVERPDGSNFTLKIRSTKLEDSAMYFCASSDTYSNQPQHFGDGTRLSIL.